Described below is a single TCR beta chain sequence and its context. Germline V gives CDR1 SSHAT, CDR2 FNYEAQ (reference sequence). The CDR3 runs 15 residues. The germline V and J ends were trimmed by 5 bases and 4 bases, with 15 bases remaining between them. TCRdb recomputed calls from the RT-PCR reads with MiXCR, one row per CDR3 protein. This sample yields hundreds of thousands of distinct CDR3 sequences, of which around 8% are seen a single time; 10% to 15% belongs to the top ten. These data come from a study of response to subunit inactivated influenza vaccine. The rearrangement links TRBV7-7 to TRBJ2-1, with D perhaps TRBD1 (6 bases). The sequencing used PBMCs from blood, collected about 23 months after vaccination. The receptor comes from a man between 50 and 69 years old who received an inactivated influenza vaccine. Written as DNA, the CDR3 is TGTGCCAGCAGCGAAGGGCAGGGGCGGTACAATGAGCAGTTCTTC. It codes for CASSEGQGRYNEQFF.